This TCR beta chain comes out of a study of T and B cells in COVID-19 patients. Overall study: COVID-19 patients gave peripheral blood either during active infection or after recovery.

Multiplex PCR with BIOMED2 TRB-A/B primer pools amplified TRB rearrangements. TCRdb re-derived calls from the multiplex PCR reads in MiXCR, one entry per CDR3 protein. The sample records about 5,000 distinct CDR3 sequences, roughly 26% being singletons. CDR1 is MNHNS, CDR2 SASEGT, per germline. This CDR3 is built from 13 residues. The V and J ends lost 11 bases and 4 bases, in that order; junction bases with no gene match: 4. This clonotype is termed medium-sized. Blood genomic DNA input for TRB amplification was about 240-500 ng. This rearrangement joins TRBV6-1 to TRBJ2-2; 10 bases are a match to TRBD1. Sequencing input: blood. This clonotype was obtained from a human donor with active COVID-19. The CDR3 sequence is CASWTGGTGELFF. The CDR3 DNA reads TGTGCCTCTTGGACAGGGGGCACCGGGGAGCTGTTTTTT.